Sequencing of this T cell receptor beta chain was carried out in a study of CD8 T cells in Susac syndrome. Random hexamers were used to reverse transcribe about 0.45 to 1 ug of RNA. Coverage of TCR beta CDR3 amplification by immunoSEQ multiplex PCR extended to 54 Vbeta and 13 Jbeta. Each CDR3 protein is one row after TCRdb ran MiXCR on the immunoSEQ multiplex PCR reads. The profile shows about 400,000 distinct CDR3 sequences, more than 70% of them singletons. Blood CD8+ and CD4+ T cells underwent high-throughput TCR beta sequencing. The multiple sclerosis control group comprised treatment-naive patients with stable or active relapsing-remitting disease. TEMRA cells were enriched by FACS, and CD4+ and CD8+ T cells were negatively isolated. The sequence was collected from a human donor with multiple sclerosis. The material sequenced was CD8+ T cells from PBMCs.

CDR3 nucleotides: TGTGCCAGCAGTGGGACTAGCGGGGTCTCCTACGAGCAGTACTTC. Translated: CASSGTSGVSYEQYF. J is TRBJ2-7 and V is TRBV25-1; 12 bases fit TRBD2. With V trimmed by 4 bases and J by 0 bases, 1 base remained unmatched. The germline V gene encodes CDR1 MGHDK and CDR2 SYGVNS. There are 15 residues in the CDR3.